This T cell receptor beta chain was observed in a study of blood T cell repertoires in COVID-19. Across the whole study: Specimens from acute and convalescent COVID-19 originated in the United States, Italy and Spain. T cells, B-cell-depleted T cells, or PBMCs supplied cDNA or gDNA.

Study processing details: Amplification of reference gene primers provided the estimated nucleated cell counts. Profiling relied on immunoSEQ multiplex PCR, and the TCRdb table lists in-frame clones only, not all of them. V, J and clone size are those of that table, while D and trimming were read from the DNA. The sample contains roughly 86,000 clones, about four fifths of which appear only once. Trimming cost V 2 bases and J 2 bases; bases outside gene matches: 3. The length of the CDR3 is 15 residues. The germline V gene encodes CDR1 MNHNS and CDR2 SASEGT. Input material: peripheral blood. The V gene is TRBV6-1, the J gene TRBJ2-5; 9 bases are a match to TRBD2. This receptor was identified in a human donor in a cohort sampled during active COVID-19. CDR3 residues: CASSELAGRQETQYF. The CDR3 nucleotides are TGTGCCAGCAGTGAACTAGCGGGGAGGCAAGAGACCCAGTACTTC.